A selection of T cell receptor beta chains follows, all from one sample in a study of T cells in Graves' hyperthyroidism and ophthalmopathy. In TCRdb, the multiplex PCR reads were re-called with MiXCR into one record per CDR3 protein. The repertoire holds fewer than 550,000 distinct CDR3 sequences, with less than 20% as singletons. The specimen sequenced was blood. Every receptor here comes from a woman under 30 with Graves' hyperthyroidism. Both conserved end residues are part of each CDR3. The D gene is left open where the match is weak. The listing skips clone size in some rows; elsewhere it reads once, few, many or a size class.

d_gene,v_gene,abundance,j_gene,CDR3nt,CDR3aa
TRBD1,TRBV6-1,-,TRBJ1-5,TGTGCCAGCAGTGAGAGGGGGCACGGCAATCAGCCCCAGCATTTT,CASSERGHGNQPQHF
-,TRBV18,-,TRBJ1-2,TGTGCCAGCTCAGTGTGGGGCTGGAGCTATGGCTACACCTTC,CASSVWGWSYGYTF
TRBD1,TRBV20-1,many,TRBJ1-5,TGCAGTGCTCGGACAGGGTCTCAGCCCCAGCATTTT,CSARTGSQPQHF
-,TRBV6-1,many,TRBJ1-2,TGTGCCAGCGCGGTCGGCTTTCCGACAATTTATGGCTACACCTTC,CASAVGFPTIYGYTF
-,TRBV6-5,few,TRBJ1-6,TGTGCCAGCAGTTACGGGGGGTTGGGAGGGCCCGCTATTAATTCACCCCTCCACTTT,CASSYGGLGGPAINSPLHF
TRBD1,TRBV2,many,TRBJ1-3,TGTGCCAGCAGTACAGGGGTACTTGGAAACACCATATATTTT,CASSTGVLGNTIYF
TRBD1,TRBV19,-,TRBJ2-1,TGTGCCAGTAGTCCAGGCCCGGACAGGGCCAACAATGAGCAGTTCTTC,CASSPGPDRANNEQFF
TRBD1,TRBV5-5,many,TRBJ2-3,TGTGCCAGCAGCCGGACAGGGGAAAGCACAGATACGCAGTATTTT,CASSRTGESTDTQYF
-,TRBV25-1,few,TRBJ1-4,TGTGCCAGCAGTGAACGGGGACGGAATAATGAAAAACTGTTTTTT,CASSERGRNNEKLFF
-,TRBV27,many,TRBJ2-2,TGTGCCAGCAGTTTCTGGACAGCTACGAACACCGGGGAGCTGTTTTTT,CASSFWTATNTGELFF
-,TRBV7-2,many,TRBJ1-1,TGTGCCAGCAGCTTAGAGGCGGGGGGGGACACTGAAGCTTTCTTT,CASSLEAGGDTEAFF
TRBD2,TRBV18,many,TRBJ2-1,TGTGCCAGCTCACCACCCAATAGCGGGACGAACAATGAGCAGTTCTTC,CASSPPNSGTNNEQFF
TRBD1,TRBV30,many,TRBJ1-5,TGTGCCTGGAGCCTCGGGACAGGGTATCAGCCCCAGCATTTT,CAWSLGTGYQPQHF
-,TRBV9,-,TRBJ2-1,TGTGCCAGCAGCGTAGCCCCCGGGGATGAGCAGTTCTTC,CASSVAPGDEQFF
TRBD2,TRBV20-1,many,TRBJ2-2,TGCAGTGCCCGACTAGCGGGAGCGGGCGGGGAGCTGTTTTTT,CSARLAGAGGELFF
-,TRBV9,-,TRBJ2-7,TGTGCCAGCAGCGTAGCTGATGGGTTTCTCTACGAGCAGTACTTC,CASSVADGFLYEQYF
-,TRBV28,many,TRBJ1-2,TGTGCCAGCAGTCGGACAGCTGGGTACACCTTC,CASSRTAGYTF
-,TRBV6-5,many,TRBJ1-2,TGTGCCAGCAGTTACATCAGGGACTATGGCTACACCTTC,CASSYIRDYGYTF
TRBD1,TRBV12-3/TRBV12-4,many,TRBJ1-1,TGTGCCAGCAGTTCCACAGGGGCGAACACTGAAGCTTTCTTT,CASSSTGANTEAFF
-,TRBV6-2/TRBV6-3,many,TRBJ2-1,TGTGCCAGCAGTTACGCGGGGCCACTCTCCTACAATGAGCAGTTCTTC,CASSYAGPLSYNEQFF
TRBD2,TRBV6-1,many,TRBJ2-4,TGTGCCACCTACCCGGGGGCGGGGGGCCCCTCGAACATTCAGTACTTC,CATYPGAGGPSNIQYF